This T cell receptor beta chain was captured by sequencing in a study of cytomegalovirus exposure and HLA in healthy donors. The CDR3 runs to 19 residues. Losses at the gene ends were 3 bases for V and 1 base for J; bases not matched to a gene: 8. The germline V gene has CDR1 PRHDT and CDR2 FYEKMQ (reference sequence). A multiplex PCR was run with 60 Vbeta primers and 13 Jbeta primers. The method was immunoSEQ multiplex PCR; TCRdb's version includes in-frame clones alone and lacks a portion of them. The data show about 210,000 clones, with 80% to 90% seen just once and approximately 0.31% held by the top ten.

The chain carries TRBV13 and TRBJ2-3; 15 bases line up with TRBD2. Sequencing was done on a sample of PBMCs. The clonotype comes from a woman in her twenties or thirties in good health and CMV-seronegative. CDR3 sequence (DNA): TGTGCCAGCAGCTTGGGCTGGACTAGCGGGGGGGGTGGCACAGATACGCAGTATTTT. Protein: CASSLGWTSGGGGTDTQYF.